This record covers a single TCR beta chain. Its cognate antigen is unknown. The naive CD8 population came from CD45RO-negative cells selected for CCR7, without terminally differentiated effector memory CD45RA+ cells. The data were taken from a study of shared clonotypes between healthy human individuals. This CDR3 comprises 13 residues. Trimming pared 3 bases from V and 4 bases from J, leaving 10 bases between. The germline V gene encodes CDR1 MNHEY and CDR2 SMNVEV (reference sequence). Findings of the study overall: Relative to their counterparts shared across all four donors, non-shared clonotypes exhibited diminished generation probabilities. Researchers found naive subsets generally carried larger estimated richness than memory subsets. Rarefaction showed that sequencing of sorted subsets was incomplete (despite large depth).

Samples underwent the assay at deep level. Here immunoSEQ multiplex PCR was the method, and the copy in TCRdb shows in-frame clones only, minus some. The sample holds roughly 2.1 million clones, 90% to 95% seen once. The chain couples TRBV27 to TRBJ2-7, with D possibly TRBD1 on 5 matching bases. Sequencing was performed on naive CD8+ T cells from PBMCs. The clonotype comes from a man between 18 and 29 years old in good health. Some clones in this sample may be carry-over from other donors' samples. The CDR3 reads CASSLAGRYEQYF. The DNA of the CDR3 is TGTGCCAGCAGTTTGGCAGGGCGATACGAGCAGTACTTC.